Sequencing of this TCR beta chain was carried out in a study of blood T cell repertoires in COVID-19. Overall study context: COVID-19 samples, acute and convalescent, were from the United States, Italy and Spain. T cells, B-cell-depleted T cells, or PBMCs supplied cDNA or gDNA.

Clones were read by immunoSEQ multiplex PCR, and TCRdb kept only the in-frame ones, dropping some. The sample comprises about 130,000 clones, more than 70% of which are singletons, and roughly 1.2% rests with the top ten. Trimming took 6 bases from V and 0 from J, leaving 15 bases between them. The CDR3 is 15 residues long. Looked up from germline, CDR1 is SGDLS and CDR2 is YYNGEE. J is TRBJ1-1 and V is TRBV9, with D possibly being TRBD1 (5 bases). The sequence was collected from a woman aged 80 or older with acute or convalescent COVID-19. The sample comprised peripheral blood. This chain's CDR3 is CASNALGRLNTEAFF. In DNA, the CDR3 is TGTGCCAGCAACGCCTTGGGGCGGTTGAACACTGAAGCTTTCTTT. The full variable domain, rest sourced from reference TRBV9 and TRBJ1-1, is DSGVTQTPKHLITATGQRVTLRCSPRSGDLSVYWYQQSLDQGLQFLIQYYNGEERAKGNILERFSAQQFPDLHSELNLSSLELGDSALYFCASNALGRLNTEAFFGQGTRLTVV.